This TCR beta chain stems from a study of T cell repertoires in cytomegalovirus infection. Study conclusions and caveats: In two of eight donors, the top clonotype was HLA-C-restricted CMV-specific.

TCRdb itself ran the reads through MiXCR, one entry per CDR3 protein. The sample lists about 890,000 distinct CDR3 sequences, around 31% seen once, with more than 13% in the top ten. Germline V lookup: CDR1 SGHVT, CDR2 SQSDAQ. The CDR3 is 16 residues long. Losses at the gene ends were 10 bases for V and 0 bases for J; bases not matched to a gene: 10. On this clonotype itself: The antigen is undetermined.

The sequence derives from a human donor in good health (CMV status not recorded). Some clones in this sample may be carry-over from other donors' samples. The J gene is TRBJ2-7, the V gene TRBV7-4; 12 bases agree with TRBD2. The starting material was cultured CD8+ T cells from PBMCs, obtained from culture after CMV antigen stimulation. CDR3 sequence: CATEGLAGQSSYEQYF. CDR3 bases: TGTGCCACCGAAGGACTAGCGGGACAGAGCTCCTACGAGCAGTACTTC.